The 15 T cell receptor beta chains in this list originate from one sample, sequenced in a study of OX40 agonist ivuxolimab in advanced cancers. Sequencing was performed with immunoSEQ multiplex PCR; in TCRdb, only in-frame clones are kept and a portion is missing. Of 100,000 to 150,000 clones listed, more than 85% are singletons. The input for sequencing was CD4+ or CD8+ T cells sorted from blood, taken in a trial of the OX40 agonist ivuxolimab. Every receptor here comes from an adult with an advanced solid tumor such as melanoma, head and neck, liver or kidney cancer.

The CDR3 loop is CASSVDSFSPLHF. CDR3 in DNA: TGTGCCAGCAGCGTCGACAGTTTTTCACCCCTCCACTTT. The chain combines TRBV7-2 with TRBJ1-6; a weak D match, TRBD1 (5 bases). This CDR3 is 13 amino acids long. The germline gives CDR1 SGHTA, CDR2 FQGNSA. The V gene lost 5 bases and the J gene lost 9 bases, with 11 bases spanning the gap.

The chain links TRBV5-1 to TRBJ2-5; the D gene is possibly TRBD2 (5 bases). The V gene lost 6 bases and the J gene lost 1 base, with 7 bases spanning the gap. CDR3 size: 12 residues. CDR1 is SGHRS and CDR2 is YFSETQ in the germline V gene. In nucleotides, the CDR3 is TGCGCCAGCATGGACTCCCAAGAGACCCAGTACTTC. Its translation: CASMDSQETQYF.

The chain recombines TRBV12-5 with TRBJ1-2; TRBD1 is a possible D gene (6 bases). V was pared by 3 bases and J by 8 bases, with 13 bases between. From germline, CDR1 is LGHNT and CDR2 FRNRAP. The CDR3 totals 13 residues. The CDR3 region has the DNA TGTGCTAGTGGTTTCGGGGGCCCCCAGGGCTACACCTTC. Its protein product is CASGFGGPQGYTF.

CDR3 sequence reads: CASSYSRQQETQYF. The DNA for the CDR3 is TGTGCCAGCAGTTACTCGAGACAGCAAGAGACCCAGTACTTC. V usage is TRBV6-5 and J usage is TRBJ2-5, with D tentatively TRBD1 (5 bases). The ends were cut back, 0 bases at V and 2 bases at J, with 7 bases in the middle. Germline-derived CDR1 and CDR2 are MNHEY and SVGAGI. The CDR3 runs 14 residues.

V usage is TRBV7-2 and J usage is TRBJ1-1, with 9 bases matching TRBD1. The V and J ends lost 4 bases and 10 bases, in that order; junction bases with no gene match: 13. The CDR3 runs to 15 residues. Per the germline V gene, CDR1 is SGHTA and CDR2 is FQGNSA. The CDR3 DNA sequence: TGTGCCAGCAGCTGGGGACAGGGAACGTATTCTCGAGCTTTCTTT. This codes for CASSWGQGTYSRAFF.

The rearrangement joins TRBV27 to TRBJ1-4, with D unclear. Trimming stripped 4 bases from V and 2 bases from J, with 11 bases between. The CDR3 spans 15 residues. Per germline, CDR1 MNHEY and CDR2 SMNVEV (reference sequence). In DNA form, the CDR3 reads TGTGCCAGCAGTTACGGCCAAACCACTAATGAAAAACTGTTTTTT. Translated: CASSYGQTTNEKLFF.

The chain joins TRBV18 to TRBJ2-1; 13 nucleotides match TRBD2. V lost 2 bases, J lost 10 bases, and 11 bases stayed unmatched. The germline gives CDR1 KGHSH, CDR2 LQKENI. The length of the CDR3 is 17 residues. The CDR3 protein is CASSPTGTSGTSSEQFF. As DNA, the CDR3 is TGTGCCAGCTCACCAACCGGGACTAGCGGGACGTCCTCCGAGCAGTTCTTC.

This chain joins TRBV5-1 and TRBJ1-6, with a possible D match to TRBD1 (5 bases). The CDR3 extends over 15 amino acids. Per the germline V gene, CDR1 is SGHRS and CDR2 is YFSETQ. V lost 5 bases, J lost 9 bases, and 18 bases lay in between. The CDR3 DNA follows: TGCGCCAGCAGAAATGGGGGGGTGTGGGCTTCACCCCTCCACTTT. Translation gives CASRNGGVWASPLHF.

The J gene is TRBJ1-5, the V gene TRBV11-3; no clear D. This CDR3 has 14 amino acids. The germline V and J ends were trimmed by 5 bases and 7 bases, with 15 bases remaining between them. Germline V gives CDR1 SGHNT, CDR2 YENEEA. DNA for the CDR3: TGTGCCAGCAGCCCCTTTCAGACTGGCCAGCCCCAGCATTTT. Its protein product is CASSPFQTGQPQHF.

The chain links TRBV18 to TRBJ2-3; D not certain. The CDR3 sequence is 12 residues long. Trimming shortened V by 0 bases and J by 6 bases, and 4 bases separated the two germline ends. Germline V lookup: CDR1 KGHSH, CDR2 LQKENI. CDR3 region: CASSPPGDTQYF. CDR3 coding DNA: TGTGCCAGCTCACCACCGGGGGATACGCAGTATTTT.

V usage is TRBV9 and J usage is TRBJ2-3; 7 bases are a match to TRBD2. The J segment lost 0 bases and the V segment lost 4 bases, leaving 5 bases of the junction unmatched. The V gene's germline CDR1 is SGDLS and CDR2 YYNGEE. CDR3 length: 15 amino acids. The CDR3 sequence: CASSTQAGSTDTQYF. The CDR3 DNA follows: TGTGCCAGCAGCACACAAGCGGGAAGCACAGATACGCAGTATTTT.

V is TRBV5-6 and J is TRBJ2-5, with TRBD2 identical over 9 bases. The ends lost 4 bases at V and 2 bases at J; junction bases unmatched: 6. The CDR3 runs 15 residues. In germline, CDR1 is SGHDT, CDR2 YYEEEE. The CDR3 coding sequence is TGTGCCAGCAGCCCAGCGGGGGGAAATCAAGAGACCCAGTACTTC. Its protein product is CASSPAGGNQETQYF. The full variable domain, in which reference TRBV5-6 and TRBJ2-5 provide the parts outside the CDR3, is DAGVTQSPTHLIKTRGQQVTLRCSPKSGHDTVSWYQQALGQGPQFIFQYYEEEERQRGNFPDRFSGHQFPNYSSELNVNALLLGDSALYLCASSPAGGNQETQYFGPGTRLLVL.

The J gene is TRBJ2-3, the V gene TRBV30, with D maybe TRBD2 (5 bases). The CDR3 runs 11 residues. V lost 5 bases, J lost 6 bases, and 9 bases lay in between. The germline gives CDR1 GTSNPN, CDR2 SVGIG (reference sequence). The CDR3 coding sequence is TGTGCCTGGGTGATAGCGGATACGCAGTATTTT. Translation gives CAWVIADTQYF.

This clone was picked up one time. A junction boundary mismatches the germline segment, possibly from a read error. The rearrangement links TRBV7-3 to TRBJ1-1; 10 positions agree with TRBD1. Per germline, CDR1 SGHTA and CDR2 FQGTGA. The CDR3 is made up of 15 amino acids. The chain's CDR3 is CANSSERTGGTEAFF. DNA of the CDR3: TGTGCCAACAGCAGCGAACGGACAGGGGGCACTGAAGCTTTCTTT.

The chain employs TRBV7-2 and TRBJ2-7; D is uncertain. The germline V gene has CDR1 SGHTA and CDR2 FQGNSA. This CDR3 is built from 13 residues. Trimming took 2 bases from V and 0 from J, leaving 5 bases between them. CDR3 amino acids: CASSLPRSYEQYF. DNA for the CDR3: TGTGCCAGCAGCTTACCTCGCTCCTACGAGCAGTACTTC.